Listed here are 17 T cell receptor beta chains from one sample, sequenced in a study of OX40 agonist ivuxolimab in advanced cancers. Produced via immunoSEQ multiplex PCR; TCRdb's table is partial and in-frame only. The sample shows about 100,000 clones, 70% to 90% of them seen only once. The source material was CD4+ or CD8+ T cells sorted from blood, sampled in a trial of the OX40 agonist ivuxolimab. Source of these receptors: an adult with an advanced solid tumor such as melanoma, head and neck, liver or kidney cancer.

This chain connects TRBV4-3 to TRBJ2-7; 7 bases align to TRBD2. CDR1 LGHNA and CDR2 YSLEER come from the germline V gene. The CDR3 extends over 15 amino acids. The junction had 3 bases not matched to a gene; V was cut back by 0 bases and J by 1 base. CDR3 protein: CASSQEGGDSYEQYF. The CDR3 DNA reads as TGCGCCAGCAGCCAAGAGGGGGGGGATTCCTACGAGCAGTACTTC.

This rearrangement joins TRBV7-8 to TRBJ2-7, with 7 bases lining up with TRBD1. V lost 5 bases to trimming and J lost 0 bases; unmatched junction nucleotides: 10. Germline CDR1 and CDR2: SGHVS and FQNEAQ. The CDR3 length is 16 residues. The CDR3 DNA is TGTGCCAGCAGCCCGCACAGGGGAACGTCCTCCTACGAGCAGTACTTC. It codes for CASSPHRGTSSYEQYF.

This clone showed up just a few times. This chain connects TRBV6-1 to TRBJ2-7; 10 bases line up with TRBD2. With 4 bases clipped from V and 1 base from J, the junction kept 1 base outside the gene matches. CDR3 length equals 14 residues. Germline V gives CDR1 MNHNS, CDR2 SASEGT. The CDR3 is CASSATSGSYEQYF. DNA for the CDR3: TGTGCCAGCAGTGCGACTAGCGGGTCCTACGAGCAGTACTTC.

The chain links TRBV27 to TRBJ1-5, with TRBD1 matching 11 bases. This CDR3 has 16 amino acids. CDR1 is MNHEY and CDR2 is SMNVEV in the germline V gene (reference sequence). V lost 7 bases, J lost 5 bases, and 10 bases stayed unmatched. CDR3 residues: CASIYPRDRGDQPQHF. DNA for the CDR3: TGTGCCAGCATCTACCCCCGGGACAGGGGGGATCAGCCCCAGCATTTT.

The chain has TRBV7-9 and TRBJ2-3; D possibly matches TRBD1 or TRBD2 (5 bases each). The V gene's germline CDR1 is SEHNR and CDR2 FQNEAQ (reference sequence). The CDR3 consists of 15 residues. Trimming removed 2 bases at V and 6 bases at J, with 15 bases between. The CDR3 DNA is TGTGCCAGCAGCTTACGAAGAGGGGACGTGGATACGCAGTATTTT. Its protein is CASSLRRGDVDTQYF.

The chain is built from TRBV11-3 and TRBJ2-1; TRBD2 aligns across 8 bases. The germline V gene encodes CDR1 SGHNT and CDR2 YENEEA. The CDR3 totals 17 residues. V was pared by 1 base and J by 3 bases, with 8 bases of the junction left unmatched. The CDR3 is CASSLGLGGAFYNEQFF. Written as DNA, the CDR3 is TGTGCCAGCAGCTTAGGCCTCGGGGGGGCCTTCTACAATGAGCAGTTCTTC.

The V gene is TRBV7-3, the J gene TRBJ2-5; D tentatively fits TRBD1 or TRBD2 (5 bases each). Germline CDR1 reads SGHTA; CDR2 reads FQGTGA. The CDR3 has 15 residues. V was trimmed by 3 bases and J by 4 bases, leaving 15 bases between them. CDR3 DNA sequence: TGTGCCAGCAGCTTCACTCACGAGGGGATAGAGACCCAGTACTTC. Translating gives CASSFTHEGIETQYF.

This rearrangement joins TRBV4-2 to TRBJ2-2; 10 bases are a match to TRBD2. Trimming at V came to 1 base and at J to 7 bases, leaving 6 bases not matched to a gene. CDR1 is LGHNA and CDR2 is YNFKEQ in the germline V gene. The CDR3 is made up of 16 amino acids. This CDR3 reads CASSQGLAGAGGELFF. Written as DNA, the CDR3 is TGTGCCAGCAGCCAAGGTCTAGCGGGAGCGGGCGGGGAGCTGTTTTTT.

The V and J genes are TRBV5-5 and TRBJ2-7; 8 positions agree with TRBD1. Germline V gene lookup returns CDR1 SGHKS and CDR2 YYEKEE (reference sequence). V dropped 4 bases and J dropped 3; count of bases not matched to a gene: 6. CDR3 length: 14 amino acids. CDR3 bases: TGTGCCAGCAGCCAGGACAGGGTTAACTACGAGCAGTACTTC. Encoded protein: CASSQDRVNYEQYF.

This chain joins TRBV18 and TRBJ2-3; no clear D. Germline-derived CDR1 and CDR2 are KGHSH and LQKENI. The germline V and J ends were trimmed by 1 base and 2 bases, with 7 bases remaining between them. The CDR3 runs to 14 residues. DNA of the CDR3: TGTGCCAGCTCACCACGATGGTCCACAGATACGCAGTATTTT. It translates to CASSPRWSTDTQYF.

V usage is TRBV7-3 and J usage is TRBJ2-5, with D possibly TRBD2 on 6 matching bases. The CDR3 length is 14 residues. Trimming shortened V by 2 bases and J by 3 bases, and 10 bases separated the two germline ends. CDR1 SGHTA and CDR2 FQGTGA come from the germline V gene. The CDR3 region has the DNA TGTGCCAGCAGCTTAGGGGGACTGGAAGAGACCCAGTACTTC. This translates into CASSLGGLEETQYF.

This CDR3 is CASSVVGRPSTDTQYF. The CDR3 nucleotides read TGTGCCAGCAGCGTAGTGGGCAGACCTAGCACAGATACGCAGTATTTT. This chain uses TRBV9 with TRBJ2-3; D is unresolved. The CDR3 covers 16 residues. The V and J ends lost 0 bases and 0 bases respectively, with 11 bases between them. Germline assignment: CDR1 SGDLS and CDR2 YYNGEE. The full variable domain, rest sourced from reference TRBV9 and TRBJ2-3, is DSGVTQTPKHLITATGQRVTLRCSPRSGDLSVYWYQQSLDQGLQFLIQYYNGEERAKGNILERFSAQQFPDLHSELNLSSLELGDSALYFCASSVVGRPSTDTQYFGPGTRLTVL.

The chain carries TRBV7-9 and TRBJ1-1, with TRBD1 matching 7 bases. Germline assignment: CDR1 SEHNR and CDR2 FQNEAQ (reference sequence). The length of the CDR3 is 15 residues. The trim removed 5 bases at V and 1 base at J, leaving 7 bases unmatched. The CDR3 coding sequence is TGTGCCAGCAGCGAAACGGGACAGTCGAACACTGAAGCTTTCTTT. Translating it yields CASSETGQSNTEAFF.

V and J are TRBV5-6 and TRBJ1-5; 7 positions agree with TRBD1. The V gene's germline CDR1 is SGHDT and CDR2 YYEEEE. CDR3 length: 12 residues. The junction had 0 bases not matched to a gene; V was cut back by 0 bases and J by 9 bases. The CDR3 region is CASSLAGGPQHF. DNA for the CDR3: TGTGCCAGCAGCTTGGCAGGGGGGCCCCAGCATTTT.

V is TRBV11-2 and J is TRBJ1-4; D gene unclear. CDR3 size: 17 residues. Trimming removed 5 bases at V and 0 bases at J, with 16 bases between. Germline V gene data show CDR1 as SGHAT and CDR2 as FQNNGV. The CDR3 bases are TGTGCCAGCAGCCGTATACCGCAAGGAGCAACTAATGAAAAACTGTTTTTT. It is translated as CASSRIPQGATNEKLFF. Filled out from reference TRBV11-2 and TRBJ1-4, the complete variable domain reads EAGVAQSPRYKIIEKRQSVAFWCNPISGHATLYWYQQILGQGPKLLIQFQNNGVVDDSQLPKDRFSAERLKGVDSTLKIQPAKLEDSAVYLCASSRIPQGATNEKLFFGSGTQLSVL.

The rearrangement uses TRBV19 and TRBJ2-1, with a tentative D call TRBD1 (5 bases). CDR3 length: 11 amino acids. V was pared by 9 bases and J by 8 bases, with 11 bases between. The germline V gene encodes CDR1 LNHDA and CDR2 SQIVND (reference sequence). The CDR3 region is CASQGFHEQFF. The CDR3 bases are TGTGCCAGCCAGGGATTTCATGAGCAGTTCTTC. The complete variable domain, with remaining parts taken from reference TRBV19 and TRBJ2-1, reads DGGITQSPKYLFRKEGQNVTLSCEQNLNHDAMYWYRQDPGQGLRLIYYSQIVNDFQKGDIAEGYSVSREKKESFPLTVTSAQKNPTAFYLCASQGFHEQFFGPGTRLTVL.

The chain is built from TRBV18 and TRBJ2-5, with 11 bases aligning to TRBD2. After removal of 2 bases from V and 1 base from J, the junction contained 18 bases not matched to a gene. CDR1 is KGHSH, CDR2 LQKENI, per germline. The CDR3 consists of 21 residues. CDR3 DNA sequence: TGTGCCAGCTCACCAGAAGATAGCGGGAGGGCCTTTCTTCTAGGCCAAGAGACCCAGTACTTC. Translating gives CASSPEDSGRAFLLGQETQYF.